The 27 T cell receptor beta chains below come from one sample, sequenced in a study of shared clonotypes between healthy human individuals. Clones were sequenced by immunoSEQ multiplex PCR, and TCRdb holds only the in-frame ones, with some missing. The sample has about 1.1 million clones, approximately 80% seen once. Sequencing was performed on memory CD4+ T cells from PBMCs. Documented subset: CD45RA-negative fraction. These receptors came from a man younger than 30 in good health. Some clones in this sample may be carry-over from other donors' samples.

This clone showed up just a few times. This rearrangement joins TRBV4-2 to TRBJ1-1; D is perhaps TRBD1 (6 bases). Trimming removed 1 base from V and 6 bases from J, with 15 bases in between. Germline V gene data show CDR1 as LGHNA and CDR2 as YNFKEQ. The CDR3 length is 15 residues. The CDR3 is CASSQVDSLGAEAFF. CDR3 sequence (DNA): TGTGCCAGCAGCCAAGTGGACAGTCTTGGCGCTGAAGCTTTCTTT.

This clone has just a few counts. The rearrangement links TRBV6-6 to TRBJ2-7; TRBD1 might be the D (6 bases). The CDR3 extends over 14 amino acids. Per germline, CDR1 MNHNY and CDR2 SVGAGI (reference sequence). The V and J ends lost 5 bases and 1 base respectively, with 12 bases between them. CDR3 protein: CASSPRTDSYEQYF. The CDR3 DNA sequence: TGTGCCAGCAGTCCCCGGACAGATTCCTACGAGCAGTACTTC.

The rearrangement links TRBV9 to TRBJ2-7; D may be TRBD2 (5 bases). The V gene's germline CDR1 is SGDLS and CDR2 YYNGEE. V was pared by 3 bases and J by 2 bases, with 15 bases between. The CDR3 covers 15 residues. As DNA, the CDR3 is TGTGCCAGCAGCGCAAAGGGAGTATGGGCCTACGAGCAGTACTTC. It specifies CASSAKGVWAYEQYF.

The J gene is TRBJ2-7, the V gene TRBV27; TRBD2 aligns across 15 bases. This CDR3 spans 19 amino acids. The trim removed 8 bases at V and 4 bases at J, leaving 18 bases unmatched. Per germline, CDR1 MNHEY and CDR2 SMNVEV (reference sequence). CDR3 protein: CASQSLGLAGGPASYEQYF. CDR3 coding DNA: TGTGCCAGCCAGTCTCTTGGACTAGCGGGAGGGCCAGCATCGTACGAGCAGTACTTC.

The rearrangement links TRBV5-1 to TRBJ2-3; 8 bases match TRBD2. CDR3 size: 17 residues. Looked up from germline, CDR1 is SGHRS and CDR2 is YFSETQ. V shed 2 bases, J shed 2 bases, and the junction held 10 bases outside the gene matches. The CDR3 region has the DNA TGCGCCAGCAGCTTAAAAACTAGCGGAACCCCCACAGATACGCAGTATTTT. It codes for CASSLKTSGTPTDTQYF.

The chain uses TRBV19 and TRBJ1-4; tentative D call: TRBD1 (6 bases). From germline, CDR1 is LNHDA and CDR2 SQIVND (reference sequence). Trimming shortened V by 7 bases and J by 7 bases, and 13 bases separated the two germline ends. The length of the CDR3 is 13 residues. The CDR3 here is CASKEGGGEKLFF. The CDR3 nucleotides are TGTGCCAGTAAGGAAGGGGGAGGTGAAAAACTGTTTTTT.

The chain couples TRBV6-5 to TRBJ2-7, with 10 bases fitting TRBD1. Germline V CDR1 and CDR2: MNHEY, SVGAGI. The CDR3 consists of 14 residues. The J segment lost 6 bases and the V segment lost 7 bases, leaving 9 bases of the junction unmatched. Here the CDR3 DNA reads TGTGCCAGCACCTCGACAGGGGGCTCGGGCGAGCAGTACTTC. Translation: CASTSTGGSGEQYF.

This chain joins TRBV28 and TRBJ2-1; D ambiguous. This CDR3 spans 12 amino acids. V was shortened by 8 bases and J by 7 bases, with 12 bases between the two germline ends. Per the germline V gene, CDR1 is MDHEN and CDR2 is SYDVKM. The CDR3 spells CASFHLRNEQFF. CDR3 nucleotides: TGTGCCAGCTTCCATCTCCGGAATGAGCAGTTCTTC.

The rearrangement uses TRBV6-5 and TRBJ1-4; D possibly corresponds to TRBD1 (5 bases). This CDR3 contains 13 residues. V was clipped by 5 bases and J by 2 bases, with 6 bases between them. CDR1 is MNHEY, CDR2 SVGAGI, per germline. The CDR3 nucleotides are TGTGCCAGCAGTGGGACCACTAATGAAAAACTGTTTTTT. Its translation: CASSGTTNEKLFF.

The V gene is TRBV4-3, the J gene TRBJ2-7; 9 bases align to TRBD2. CDR3 length equals 17 residues. Germline lookup yields CDR1 LGHNA and CDR2 YSLEER. The V segment lost 1 base and the J segment 3 bases; nucleotides outside the gene matches: 10. The CDR3 coding sequence is TGCGCCAGCAGCCAAGGGCCACGGGCTAGCGGGATCTACGAGCAGTACTTC. Translation: CASSQGPRASGIYEQYF.

This sequence joins TRBV19 and TRBJ1-1; possibly TRBD1 for D (5 bases). V lost 6 bases, J lost 7 bases, and 15 bases lay in between. The CDR3 contains 13 residues. Germline V gene data show CDR1 as LNHDA and CDR2 as SQIVND (reference sequence). The CDR3 loop is CASRRGGDGEAFF. The CDR3 DNA reads TGTGCCAGTAGGAGGGGTGGGGACGGTGAAGCTTTCTTT.

The chain links TRBV9 to TRBJ2-5; 10 bases map to TRBD2. The CDR3 totals 14 residues. V trimming: 1 base; J trimming: 5 bases; junction bases outside the gene matches: 2. Germline CDR1 is SGDLS and CDR2 is YYNGEE. The CDR3 protein is CASSVLAGAETQYF. The CDR3 DNA follows: TGTGCCAGCAGCGTACTAGCGGGAGCGGAGACCCAGTACTTC.

V gene TRBV28 combines with J gene TRBJ2-5; D is ambiguous. Germline V gives CDR1 MDHEN, CDR2 SYDVKM. The CDR3 has 16 residues. Trimming pared 5 bases from V and 3 bases from J, leaving 19 bases between. The CDR3 region is CASSGTGVDWKETQYF. The CDR3 DNA reads TGTGCCAGCAGTGGTACTGGGGTAGACTGGAAAGAGACCCAGTACTTC.

The chain is built from TRBV28 and TRBJ2-1; 10 bases are a match to TRBD1. J lost 7 bases, V lost 7 bases, and 13 bases had no gene match. Germline lookup yields CDR1 MDHEN and CDR2 SYDVKM. This CDR3 comprises 16 residues. The CDR3 nucleotides are TGTGCCAGCACCAAAAACCCGGGACAGGGGAGGAATGAGCAGTTCTTC. Translated: CASTKNPGQGRNEQFF.

V usage is TRBV28 and J usage is TRBJ2-7; D tentatively reads TRBD1 or TRBD2 (5 bases each). CDR3 length: 15 amino acids. Trimming left V 4 bases short and J 9 bases short, with 22 bases between. CDR1 is MDHEN and CDR2 is SYDVKM in the germline V gene. CDR3 coding DNA: TGTGCCAGCAGTTCCGGGGCCGGGGTCCCCTCTGTGCAGTACTTC. Its translation: CASSSGAGVPSVQYF.

V and J are TRBV5-1 and TRBJ1-4, with D tentatively TRBD1 (6 bases). V was shortened by 1 base and J by 11 bases, with 18 bases between the two germline ends. Per the germline V gene, CDR1 is SGHRS and CDR2 is YFSETQ. The CDR3 is 15 amino acids. The CDR3 reads CASSLTGTGIVKLFF. DNA for the CDR3: TGCGCCAGCAGCTTGACAGGGACGGGCATTGTTAAACTGTTTTTT.

The V gene is TRBV19, the J gene TRBJ1-1; D is uncertain. Between the trimmed V and J ends, which lost 3 bases and 5 bases, there was a span of 13 bases. This CDR3 contains 14 residues. CDR1 and CDR2 (germline): LNHDA, SQIVND (reference sequence). Here the CDR3 DNA reads TGTGCCAGTAGTATTCGGGCGCTGGGGACTGAAGCTTTCTTT. Its protein is CASSIRALGTEAFF.

This clone has only one observation. The rearrangement joins TRBV4-1 to TRBJ1-2; 7 bases are shared with TRBD1. CDR1 and CDR2 from the germline V gene are MGHRA and YSYEKL. The CDR3 contains 13 residues. Germline trimming cut 3 bases from V and 5 bases from J; bases unmatched to any gene: 3. In nucleotides, the CDR3 is TGCGCCAGCAGCCAGGGACAGAAATATGGCTACACCTTC. It is translated as CASSQGQKYGYTF.

Only a few counts were recorded for this clone. The V call is TRBV19, the J call TRBJ2-5; 12 bases are shared with TRBD2. The V gene end was trimmed by 5 bases and the J gene end by 2 bases; junction bases not matched to a gene: 12. This CDR3 is built from 18 residues. Germline V CDR1 and CDR2: LNHDA, SQIVND (reference sequence). Written as DNA, the CDR3 is TGTGCCAGTAGTCCCAGACTAGCGGGAGTCCTACTTCAAGAGACCCAGTACTTC. As protein: CASSPRLAGVLLQETQYF.

The chain has TRBV11-2 and TRBJ1-2; 7 bases line up with TRBD1. Per germline, CDR1 SGHAT and CDR2 FQNNGV. J gave up 7 bases and V 5 bases, and 13 bases lay outside the gene matches. The CDR3 totals 15 residues. The CDR3 sequence is CASSQLSGRGGGYTF. The DNA for the CDR3 is TGTGCCAGCAGCCAACTCAGCGGCAGGGGGGGTGGCTACACCTTC.

The chain joins TRBV7-9 to TRBJ1-4; D uncertain. Per the germline V gene, CDR1 is SEHNR and CDR2 is FQNEAQ (reference sequence). This CDR3 is built from 15 residues. Trimming stripped 3 bases from V and 0 bases from J, with 8 bases between. The CDR3 bases are TGTGCCAGCAGCTTGAACAACCCAACTAATGAAAAACTGTTTTTT. Translating it yields CASSLNNPTNEKLFF.

This clone has only a few counts. V usage is TRBV14 and J usage is TRBJ1-2; D gene ambiguous. The CDR3 loop spans 12 amino acids. Trimming cost V 4 bases and J 5 bases, with 8 bases left between them. The germline gives CDR1 SGHDN, CDR2 FVKESK. The CDR3 here is CASSPPGYGYTF. In DNA form, the CDR3 reads TGTGCCAGCAGCCCCCCGGGTTATGGCTACACCTTC.

This sequence joins TRBV6-5 and TRBJ1-5, with 8 bases matching TRBD1. With V trimmed by 0 bases and J by 6 bases, 7 bases remained unmatched. Per germline, CDR1 MNHEY and CDR2 SVGAGI. The CDR3 has 16 amino acids. The DNA of the CDR3 is TGTGCCAGCAGTTACTCCTTCGGACAGGGAGCTCAGCCCCAGCATTTT. As protein: CASSYSFGQGAQPQHF.

In its sample, this clone was seen many times. This chain joins TRBV2 and TRBJ2-7; 15 nucleotides align to TRBD2. With 5 bases clipped from V and 5 bases from J, the junction kept 7 bases outside the gene matches. The CDR3 is made up of 16 amino acids. Germline V gene lookup returns CDR1 SNHLY and CDR2 FYNNEI. CDR3 coding DNA: TGTGCCAGCAGTAGACAAGGACTAGCGGGAGGGCACGAGCAGTACTTC. Translating gives CASSRQGLAGGHEQYF.

V and J are TRBV14 and TRBJ2-7; the match to TRBD1 covers 9 bases. The CDR3 is made up of 15 amino acids. J gave up 5 bases and V 4 bases, and 9 bases lay outside the gene matches. Germline loops: CDR1 SGHDN, CDR2 FVKESK. The CDR3 nucleotides are TGTGCCAGCAGCCGGACCGGGACAGGGCAACACGAGCAGTACTTC. Protein product: CASSRTGTGQHEQYF.

The chain joins TRBV5-6 to TRBJ2-7, with TRBD2 as a possible D gene (6 bases). Looked up from germline, CDR1 is SGHDT and CDR2 is YYEEEE. The CDR3 runs 12 residues. The V gene lost 4 bases and the J gene lost 3 bases, with 8 bases spanning the gap. Here the CDR3 reads CASSVGSYEQYF. The CDR3 DNA reads TGTGCCAGCAGCGTCGGGAGCTACGAGCAGTACTTC. The full variable domain, in which reference TRBV5-6 and TRBJ2-7 provide the parts outside the CDR3, is DAGVTQSPTHLIKTRGQQVTLRCSPKSGHDTVSWYQQALGQGPQFIFQYYEEEERQRGNFPDRFSGHQFPNYSSELNVNALLLGDSALYLCASSVGSYEQYFGPGTRLTVT.

The chain links TRBV10-3 to TRBJ1-1; D is possibly TRBD1 (5 bases). In germline, CDR1 is ENHRY, CDR2 SYGVKD. The CDR3 totals 14 residues. Trimming shortened V by 10 bases and J by 1 base, and 16 bases separated the two germline ends. For the CDR3, the DNA is TGTGCCACCCAAACGGGGGAGGGGAACACTGAAGCTTTCTTT. Its protein product is CATQTGEGNTEAFF.